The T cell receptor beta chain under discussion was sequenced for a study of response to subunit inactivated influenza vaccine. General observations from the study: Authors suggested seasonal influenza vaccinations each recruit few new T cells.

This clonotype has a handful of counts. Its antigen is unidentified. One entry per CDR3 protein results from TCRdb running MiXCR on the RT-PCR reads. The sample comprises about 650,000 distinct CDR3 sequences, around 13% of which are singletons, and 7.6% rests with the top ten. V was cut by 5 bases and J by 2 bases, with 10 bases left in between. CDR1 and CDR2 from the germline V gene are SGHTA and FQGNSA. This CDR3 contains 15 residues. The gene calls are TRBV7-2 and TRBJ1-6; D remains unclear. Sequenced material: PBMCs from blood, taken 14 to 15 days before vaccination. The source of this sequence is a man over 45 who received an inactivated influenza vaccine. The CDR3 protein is CASSPIGAYNSPLHF. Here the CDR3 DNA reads TGTGCCAGCAGCCCGATCGGGGCCTATAATTCACCCCTCCACTTT. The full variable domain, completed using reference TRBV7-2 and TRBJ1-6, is GAGVSQSPSNKVTEKGKDVELRCDPISGHTALYWYRQSLGQGLEFLIYFQGNSAPDKSGLPSDRFSAERTGGSVSTLTIQRTQQEDSAVYLCASSPIGAYNSPLHFGNGTRLTVT.